The 26 T cell receptor beta chains below all came from one sample that was sequenced in a study of a mutant IDH1 vaccine in newly diagnosed glioma. Documented time point: baseline, week 1 (first vaccination visit). Treatment denoted: pre-vaccination baseline after standard-of-care therapy. Clones were sequenced by immunoSEQ multiplex PCR, and TCRdb holds only the in-frame ones, with some missing. In the table there are fewer than 50,000 clones, roughly 78% of which are singletons. Sequencing was performed on PBMCs, taken from a glioma patient treated with radiotherapy, temozolomide or both. The receptors were sampled from a man in his forties with glioma. Some clones in this sample may be carry-over from other donors' samples.

V is TRBV6-1 and J is TRBJ1-6; perhaps TRBD1 as D (5 bases). V lost 3 bases to trimming and J lost 9 bases, with 12 bases between them. The CDR3 loop spans 14 amino acids. Germline-derived CDR1 and CDR2 are MNHNS and SASEGT. CDR3 in DNA: TGTGCCAGCAGTGATAGACAGTTTCTTTCACCCCTCCACTTT. It encodes CASSDRQFLSPLHF.

This chain links TRBV6-6 with TRBJ2-5; maybe TRBD2 (6 bases). Germline V lookup: CDR1 MNHNY, CDR2 SVGAGI (reference sequence). The CDR3 has 16 residues. Deletions cut 0 bases from V and 4 bases from J, with 15 bases between. CDR3 nucleotides: TGTGCCAGCAGTTACTCGGGTGGGCGGGGTAGAGAGACCCAGTACTTC. Its translation: CASSYSGGRGRETQYF.

This chain uses TRBV19 with TRBJ1-6; TRBD1 agrees at 7 bases. Trimming took 7 bases from V and 5 from J; bases not matched to a gene: 8. The germline CDR1 and CDR2 sequences are LNHDA and SQIVND (reference sequence). CDR3 length equals 15 residues. The CDR3 DNA sequence: TGTGCCAGTACTCACTTAGACAGGGATAATTCACCCCTCCACTTT. Translating it yields CASTHLDRDNSPLHF. Supplemented by reference TRBV19 and TRBJ1-6, the full variable domain reads DGGITQSPKYLFRKEGQNVTLSCEQNLNHDAMYWYRQDPGQGLRLIYYSQIVNDFQKGDIAEGYSVSREKKESFPLTVTSAQKNPTAFYLCASTHLDRDNSPLHFGNGTRLTVT.

This chain uses TRBV6-5 with TRBJ1-6; 8 bases align to TRBD1. In germline, CDR1 is MNHEY, CDR2 SVGAGI. The CDR3 totals 14 residues. The V and J ends lost 6 bases and 8 bases, in that order; junction bases with no gene match: 6. CDR3 sequence (DNA): TGTGCCAGCAGCCGGGGACAGGACCATTCACCCCTCCACTTT. Residues: CASSRGQDHSPLHF.

The V and J genes are TRBV6-4 and TRBJ1-1; D gene uncertain. The CDR3 is 15 residues long. V gave up 6 bases and J gave up 1 base, with 15 bases separating them. Germline V gives CDR1 MRHNA, CDR2 SNTAGT. CDR3 sequence reads: CASRRSPGGNTEAFF. CDR3 bases: TGTGCCAGCAGACGGTCCCCGGGAGGGAACACTGAAGCTTTCTTT.

V is TRBV5-1 and J is TRBJ2-6; the D gene is possibly TRBD1 (5 bases). CDR1 is SGHRS, CDR2 YFSETQ, per germline. Trimming stripped 0 bases from V and 2 bases from J, with 9 bases between. The CDR3 contains 16 residues. The chain's CDR3 is CASSLGQGPGANVLTF. DNA for the CDR3: TGCGCCAGCAGCTTGGGCCAGGGCCCTGGGGCCAACGTCCTGACTTTC. Filled out from reference TRBV5-1 and TRBJ2-6, the complete variable domain reads KAGVTQTPRYLIKTRGQQVTLSCSPISGHRSVSWYQQTPGQGLQFLFEYFSETQRNKGNFPGRFSGRQFSNSRSEMNVSTLELGDSALYLCASSLGQGPGANVLTFGAGSRLTVL.

The V call is TRBV28, the J call TRBJ1-2, with no clear D. Trimming shortened V by 8 bases and J by 2 bases, and 12 bases separated the two germline ends. The CDR3 loop spans 13 amino acids. Germline-derived CDR1 and CDR2 are MDHEN and SYDVKM. For the CDR3, the DNA is TGTGCCAGCGGACGCGGGTCGAACTATGGCTACACCTTC. Translated, it gives CASGRGSNYGYTF.

This rearrangement joins TRBV25-1 to TRBJ1-5; maybe TRBD1 (5 bases). Germline lookup yields CDR1 MGHDK and CDR2 SYGVNS. The V gene lost 8 bases and the J gene lost 1 base, with 15 bases spanning the gap. This CDR3 comprises 15 residues. CDR3 bases: TGTGCCAGCGCAGTGGGGGGGGAGAGCAATCAGCCCCAGCATTTT. As protein: CASAVGGESNQPQHF.

The rearrangement uses TRBV7-2 and TRBJ1-2; no clear D gene. CDR1 and CDR2 (germline): SGHTA, FQGNSA. The CDR3 has 12 residues. V dropped 1 base and J dropped 11 bases, with 11 bases sitting between them. The CDR3 loop reads CASSLVHIDYTF. CDR3 DNA sequence: TGTGCCAGCAGCTTAGTCCACATCGATTACACCTTC.

This clone was recorded a few times. V is TRBV30 and J is TRBJ1-1; no firm D call. Germline assignment: CDR1 GTSNPN and CDR2 SVGIG (reference sequence). The CDR3 has 11 amino acids. Trimming removed 3 bases from V and 1 base from J, with 3 bases in between. The CDR3 DNA reads as TGTGCCTGGAGGGGGAACACTGAAGCTTTCTTT. Encoded protein: CAWRGNTEAFF.

The V and J genes are TRBV5-1 and TRBJ1-5, with D tentatively TRBD1 (5 bases). CDR3 length: 14 amino acids. Germline values: CDR1 SGHRS, CDR2 YFSETQ. Trimming pared 4 bases from V and 3 bases from J, leaving 11 bases between. The CDR3 DNA is TGCGCCAGCAGCACCGGACAAATCAATCAGCCCCAGCATTTT. It specifies CASSTGQINQPQHF.

The chain joins TRBV10-3 to TRBJ2-2, with unresolved D. The germline V gene encodes CDR1 ENHRY and CDR2 SYGVKD. Trimming shortened V by 0 bases and J by 4 bases, and 9 bases separated the two germline ends. The CDR3 sequence is 15 residues long. CDR3 region: CAISESGRFTGELFF. The DNA of the CDR3 is TGTGCCATCAGTGAGTCTGGCAGATTCACCGGGGAGCTGTTTTTT.

The V and J genes are TRBV2 and TRBJ1-1, with 8 positions matching TRBD1. Germline loops: CDR1 SNHLY, CDR2 FYNNEI. This CDR3 has 13 amino acids. V shed 8 bases and J 1 base; nucleotides not matched to a gene: 3. The CDR3 loop reads CASGQGPNTEAFF. CDR3 DNA sequence: TGTGCCAGCGGACAGGGACCGAACACTGAAGCTTTCTTT.

This chain uses TRBV7-2 with TRBJ2-5, with 10 bases identical to TRBD2. CDR1 is SGHTA, CDR2 FQGNSA, per germline. V was pared by 0 bases and J by 5 bases, with 6 bases of the junction left unmatched. The CDR3 contains 16 residues. The CDR3 loop reads CASSLAILAGEETQYF. As DNA, the CDR3 is TGTGCCAGCAGCTTAGCGATCCTAGCGGGGGAGGAGACCCAGTACTTC.

The rearrangement joins TRBV7-2 to TRBJ1-6, with D possibly TRBD1 on 5 matching bases. With 5 bases removed from V and 7 bases from J, the gap between germline ends came to 18 bases. This CDR3 has 16 residues. Germline V CDR1 and CDR2: SGHTA, FQGNSA. CDR3 bases: TGTGCCAGCAGCCCGAATGGGGCAGGGTTGAATTCACCCCTCCACTTT. It is translated as CASSPNGAGLNSPLHF.

The rearrangement joins TRBV30 to TRBJ2-3, with 12 bases lining up with TRBD2. V shed 3 bases, J shed 4 bases, and the junction held 2 bases outside the gene matches. Germline loops: CDR1 GTSNPN, CDR2 SVGIG (reference sequence). This CDR3 has 14 amino acids. CDR3 residues: CAWRLAGGPDTQYF. The CDR3 nucleotides are TGTGCCTGGAGACTAGCGGGGGGCCCAGATACGCAGTATTTT.

Only a few counts were recorded for this clone. The chain's CDR3 is CASSAGTGGSEKLFF. CDR3 DNA sequence: TGTGCCAGCAGCGCCGGGACAGGGGGCAGCGAAAAACTGTTTTTT. The rearrangement joins TRBV6-4 to TRBJ1-4; 12 bases match TRBD1. The length of the CDR3 is 15 residues. CDR1 MRHNA and CDR2 SNTAGT come from the germline V gene. The V segment lost 6 bases and the J segment 8 bases; nucleotides outside the gene matches: 7.

The chain has TRBV15 and TRBJ1-1; D remains unclear. The germline V and J ends were trimmed by 1 base and 0 bases, with 9 bases remaining between them. The CDR3 sequence is 15 residues long. The germline gives CDR1 LNHNV, CDR2 YYDKDF (reference sequence). The CDR3 nucleotides are TGTGCCACCAGCAGAGCAAGCCCGTTGAACACTGAAGCTTTCTTT. Translated: CATSRASPLNTEAFF. The full variable domain, rest sourced from reference TRBV15 and TRBJ1-1, is DAMVIQNPRYQVTQFGKPVTLSCSQTLNHNVMYWYQQKSSQAPKLLFHYYDKDFNNEADTPDNFQSRRPNTSFCFLDIRSPGLGDTAMYLCATSRASPLNTEAFFGQGTRLTVV.

This chain uses TRBV19 with TRBJ2-7; D is unresolved. The length of the CDR3 is 14 residues. Trimming removed 6 bases at V and 0 bases at J, with 12 bases between. Germline values: CDR1 LNHDA, CDR2 SQIVND (reference sequence). The CDR3: CASSVHKSSYEQYF. The CDR3 DNA sequence: TGTGCCAGTAGCGTCCACAAGAGCTCCTACGAGCAGTACTTC. The complete variable domain, with remaining parts taken from reference TRBV19 and TRBJ2-7, reads DGGITQSPKYLFRKEGQNVTLSCEQNLNHDAMYWYRQDPGQGLRLIYYSQIVNDFQKGDIAEGYSVSREKKESFPLTVTSAQKNPTAFYLCASSVHKSSYEQYFGPGTRLTVT.

The V gene is TRBV15, the J gene TRBJ1-2, with TRBD1 as a possible D gene (5 bases). Germline CDR1 is LNHNV and CDR2 is YYDKDF (reference sequence). V was clipped by 0 bases and J by 5 bases, with 13 bases between them. The CDR3 consists of 15 residues. The CDR3 reads CATSRDARAGYGYTF. The DNA for the CDR3 is TGTGCCACCAGCAGAGATGCGAGGGCAGGGTATGGCTACACCTTC.

The genes are TRBV19 and TRBJ1-2; D may be TRBD1 (5 bases). The CDR3 length is 14 residues. V was cut by 4 bases and J by 2 bases, with 11 bases left in between. CDR1 LNHDA and CDR2 SQIVND come from the germline V gene (reference sequence). DNA of the CDR3: TGTGCCAGTAGTACGGTTCAGGGAAACTATGGCTACACCTTC. Amino acids: CASSTVQGNYGYTF.

This chain joins TRBV7-9 and TRBJ1-2; D gene uncertain. There are 13 residues in the CDR3. V lost 5 bases to trimming and J lost 5 bases, with 12 bases between them. Germline CDR1 reads SEHNR; CDR2 reads FQNEAQ (reference sequence). DNA for the CDR3: TGTGCCAGCAGCCAAATGGGGTTTTATGGCTACACCTTC. This sequence encodes CASSQMGFYGYTF.

This chain joins TRBV28 and TRBJ2-5; a weak D match, TRBD1 (6 bases). The CDR3 spans 13 residues. In germline, CDR1 is MDHEN, CDR2 SYDVKM. The CDR3 here is CLVAGVRKETQYF. The CDR3 DNA follows: TGTCTCGTTGCAGGGGTACGAAAAGAGACCCAGTACTTC.

This chain uses TRBV7-9 with TRBJ1-4; D is ambiguous. V lost 1 base, J lost 2 bases, and 5 bases lay in between. The CDR3 extends over 14 amino acids. Germline V gene sequence: CDR1 SEHNR, CDR2 FQNEAQ (reference sequence). DNA for the CDR3: TGTGCCAGCAGCTTAGGGAGGACTAATGAAAAACTGTTTTTT. The encoded protein is CASSLGRTNEKLFF.

The chain couples TRBV27 to TRBJ2-7; 8 bases fit TRBD2. CDR3 size: 14 residues. Trimming removed 4 bases from V and 5 bases from J; junction bases left unmatched: 7. Germline-derived CDR1 and CDR2 are MNHEY and SMNVEV (reference sequence). CDR3 in amino acids: CASSYSTAGDEQYF. Here the CDR3 DNA reads TGTGCCAGCAGTTACTCCACAGCGGGAGACGAGCAGTACTTC.

The V call is TRBV5-1, the J call TRBJ2-5, with 7 bases fitting TRBD1. The CDR3 length is 15 residues. In germline, CDR1 is SGHRS, CDR2 YFSETQ. V lost 3 bases and J lost 5; bases outside the gene matches: 10. In DNA, the CDR3 is TGCGCCAGCAGCTCCAATGGGGGACAGTTGGAGACCCAGTACTTC. Translating gives CASSSNGGQLETQYF.